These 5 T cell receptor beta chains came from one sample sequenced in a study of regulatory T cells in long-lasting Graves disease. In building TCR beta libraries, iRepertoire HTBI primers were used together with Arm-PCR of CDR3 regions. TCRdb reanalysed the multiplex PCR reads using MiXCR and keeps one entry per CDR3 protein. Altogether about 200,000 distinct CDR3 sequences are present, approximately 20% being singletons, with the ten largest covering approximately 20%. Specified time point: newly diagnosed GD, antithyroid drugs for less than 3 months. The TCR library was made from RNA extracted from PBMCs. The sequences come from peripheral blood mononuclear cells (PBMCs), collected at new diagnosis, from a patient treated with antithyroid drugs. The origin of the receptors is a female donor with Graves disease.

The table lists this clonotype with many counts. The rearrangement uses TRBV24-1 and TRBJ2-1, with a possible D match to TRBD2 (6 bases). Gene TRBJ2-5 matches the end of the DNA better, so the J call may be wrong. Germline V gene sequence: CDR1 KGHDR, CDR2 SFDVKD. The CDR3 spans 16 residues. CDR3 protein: CATSDSSRDSQETQYF. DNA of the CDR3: TGTGCCACCAGTGATTCGTCCCGGGACTCACAAGAGACCCAGTACTTC.

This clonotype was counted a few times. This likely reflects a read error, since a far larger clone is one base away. CDR3 residues: CSAWTSGRRADEQYF. CDR3 nucleotides: TGCAGTGCTTGGACTAGCGGGAGACGTGCAGATGAGCAGTACTTC. The chain couples TRBV20-1 to TRBJ2-7; TRBD2 agrees at 13 bases. The ends lost 5 bases at V and 7 bases at J; junction bases unmatched: 11. The CDR3 has 15 residues. From germline, CDR1 is DFQATT and CDR2 SNEGSKA (reference sequence).

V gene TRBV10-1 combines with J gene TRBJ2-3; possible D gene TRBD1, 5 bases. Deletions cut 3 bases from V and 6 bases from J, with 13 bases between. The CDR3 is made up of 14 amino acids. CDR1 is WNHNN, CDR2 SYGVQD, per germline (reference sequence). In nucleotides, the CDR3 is TGCGCCAGCAGTGATGGGGCGGCCCGGGATACGCAGTATTTT. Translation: CASSDGAARDTQYF.

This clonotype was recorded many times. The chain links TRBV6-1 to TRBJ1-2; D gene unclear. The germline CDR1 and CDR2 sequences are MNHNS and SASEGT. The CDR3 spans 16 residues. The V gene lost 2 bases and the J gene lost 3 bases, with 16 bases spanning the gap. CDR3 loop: CASSELLGTSDYGYTF. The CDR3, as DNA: TGTGCCAGCAGTGAACTCCTGGGAACCTCAGACTATGGCTACACCTTC.

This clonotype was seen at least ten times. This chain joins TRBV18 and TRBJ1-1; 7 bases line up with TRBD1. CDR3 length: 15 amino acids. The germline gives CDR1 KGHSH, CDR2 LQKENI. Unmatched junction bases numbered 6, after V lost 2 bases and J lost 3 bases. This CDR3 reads CASSPGTGAHTEAFF. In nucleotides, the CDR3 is TGTGCCAGCTCACCAGGAACAGGGGCGCACACTGAAGCTTTCTTT.